The 27 T cell receptor beta chains below were found in one sample sequenced in a study of blood T cell repertoires in COVID-19. TCRdb's table, derived via immunoSEQ multiplex PCR, lists solely in-frame clones and lacks some. The table shows under 550,000 clones, with about 87% occurring only once. Source material: peripheral blood. These receptor sequences come from a man between 18 and 35 years old with COVID-19, enrolled during active disease.

The chain uses TRBV2 and TRBJ2-3, with D perhaps matching TRBD1 (6 bases). The CDR3 spans 15 residues. V was cut by 3 bases and J by 6 bases, with 16 bases left in between. The germline gives CDR1 SNHLY, CDR2 FYNNEI. The CDR3 is CASSDGRRGLDTQYF. DNA for the CDR3: TGTGCCAGCAGTGATGGGAGAAGGGGGTTGGATACGCAGTATTTT.

The chain recombines TRBV6-5 with TRBJ2-3; D call uncertain. CDR3 length equals 13 residues. V lost 6 bases, J lost 0 bases, and 7 bases lay in between. Germline CDR1 is MNHEY and CDR2 is SVGAGI. DNA of the CDR3: TGTGCCAGCAGAGCACCCAGCACAGATACGCAGTATTTT. It specifies CASRAPSTDTQYF.

CDR3 protein: CASSQRPGTPLWTDTQYF. As DNA, the CDR3 is TGCGCCAGCAGCCAAAGGCCCGGGACACCTTTGTGGACAGATACGCAGTATTTT. This sequence joins TRBV4-1 and TRBJ2-3, with TRBD1 as a possible D gene (6 bases). The CDR3 sequence is 18 residues long. CDR1 is MGHRA and CDR2 is YSYEKL in the germline V gene. The germline V and J ends were trimmed by 2 bases and 3 bases, with 21 bases remaining between them.

The rearrangement links TRBV5-8 to TRBJ2-7; 10 bases fit TRBD2. The CDR3 is made up of 15 amino acids. V lost 0 bases and J lost 3; bases outside the gene matches: 3. Germline CDR1 SGHTS, CDR2 YDEGEE. CDR3 in DNA: TGTGCCAGCAGCTTGGAGCGGGGGGGCATCTACGAGCAGTACTTC. Protein product: CASSLERGGIYEQYF.

The rearrangement links TRBV11-2 to TRBJ2-3; tentatively, D is TRBD2 (6 bases). Trimming shortened V by 5 bases and J by 2 bases, and 23 bases separated the two germline ends. Germline assignment: CDR1 SGHAT and CDR2 FQNNGV. The CDR3 sequence is 18 residues long. The CDR3 region has the DNA TGTGCCAGCAGCCTCCGGGCCCTAGCGCTTAAGTTCACAGATACGCAGTATTTT. This codes for CASSLRALALKFTDTQYF. Looking up the rest from reference TRBV11-2 and TRBJ2-3 gives the full variable domain: EAGVAQSPRYKIIEKRQSVAFWCNPISGHATLYWYQQILGQGPKLLIQFQNNGVVDDSQLPKDRFSAERLKGVDSTLKIQPAKLEDSAVYLCASSLRALALKFTDTQYFGPGTRLTVL.

This clone was detected only once. The CDR3 here is CSGGTVRTGELFF. The CDR3 DNA reads as TGCAGCGGGGGGACAGTTCGCACCGGGGAGCTGTTTTTT. The chain has TRBV29-1 and TRBJ2-2; 7 bases are shared with TRBD1. This CDR3 is built from 13 residues. Germline CDR1 reads SQVTM; CDR2 reads ANQGSEA. The junction had 6 bases not matched to a gene; V was cut back by 7 bases and J by 4 bases.

V usage is TRBV3-1 (or the pseudogene TRBV3-2) and J usage is TRBJ2-1; D may be TRBD1 (6 bases). CDR1 is LGHDT and CDR2 is YNNKEL in the germline V gene (reference sequence). The CDR3 has 16 residues. The germline V and J ends were trimmed by 3 bases and 2 bases, with 14 bases remaining between them. The CDR3 here is CASSHSGTRAYNEQFF. Here the CDR3 DNA reads TGTGCCAGCAGCCACTCCGGGACACGGGCCTACAATGAGCAGTTCTTC.

J is TRBJ2-7 and V is TRBV2, with 9 bases aligning to TRBD1. J gave up 4 bases and V 6 bases, and 7 bases lay outside the gene matches. Germline V gene sequence: CDR1 SNHLY, CDR2 FYNNEI. CDR3 length equals 14 residues. CDR3 sequence: CASRLTGGLYEQYF. The CDR3 region has the DNA TGTGCCAGCAGACTCACAGGGGGCTTGTACGAGCAGTACTTC.

The J gene is TRBJ2-7, the V gene TRBV10-2, with TRBD2 matching over 8 bases. Germline V lookup: CDR1 WSHSY, CDR2 SAAADI. The CDR3 contains 14 residues. V lost 3 bases, J lost 3 bases, and 4 bases stayed unmatched. The CDR3 is CASSDGGAFYEQYF. DNA of the CDR3: TGCGCCAGCAGTGACGGGGGGGCCTTCTACGAGCAGTACTTC.

The V gene is TRBV19, the J gene TRBJ2-5; D is perhaps TRBD2 (5 bases). Per germline, CDR1 LNHDA and CDR2 SQIVND (reference sequence). This CDR3 is 12 amino acids long. V dropped 6 bases and J dropped 4 bases, with 9 bases sitting between them. In nucleotides, the CDR3 is TGTGCCAGTAGCGCGGGCGCAGAGACCCAGTACTTC. It codes for CASSAGAETQYF. The full variable domain, rest sourced from reference TRBV19 and TRBJ2-5, is DGGITQSPKYLFRKEGQNVTLSCEQNLNHDAMYWYRQDPGQGLRLIYYSQIVNDFQKGDIAEGYSVSREKKESFPLTVTSAQKNPTAFYLCASSAGAETQYFGPGTRLLVL.

This clone was recorded once. This CDR3 is also generated by other DNA sequences in the sample. V usage is TRBV20-1 and J usage is TRBJ2-5; TRBD2 aligns across 11 bases. Losses at the gene ends were 3 bases for V and 3 bases for J; bases not matched to a gene: 0. This CDR3 region has 13 residues. Germline CDR1 and CDR2: DFQATT and SNEGSKA (reference sequence). The CDR3 DNA reads TGCAGTGCTAGTAGCGGGAGGGAAGAGACCCAGTACTTC. This encodes CSASSGREETQYF.

The chain joins TRBV5-1 to TRBJ2-1; possibly TRBD1 for D (5 bases). Germline assignment: CDR1 SGHRS and CDR2 YFSETQ. The CDR3 sequence is 13 residues long. Trimming left V 0 bases short and J 10 bases short, with 11 bases between. The CDR3 bases are TGCGCCAGCAGCTTGGCCTTGTGGGGCGAGCAGTTCTTC. Protein product: CASSLALWGEQFF.

The chain links TRBV5-1 to TRBJ2-3, with D unclear. The CDR3 totals 16 residues. V was clipped by 0 bases and J by 0 bases, with 11 bases between them. Germline lookup yields CDR1 SGHRS and CDR2 YFSETQ. CDR3 in amino acids: CASSLGLTTSTDTQYF. CDR3 nucleotide sequence: TGCGCCAGCAGCTTGGGCCTCACTACTAGCACAGATACGCAGTATTTT.

The chain is built from TRBV7-9 and TRBJ1-1; D unclear. Trimming took off 5 bases at V and 1 base at J, with 11 bases between the two ends. This CDR3 is 14 amino acids long. The germline CDR1 and CDR2 sequences are SEHNR and FQNEAQ (reference sequence). The CDR3 nucleotides are TGTGCCAGCAGCGTACTATTGGGGAACACTGAAGCTTTCTTT. This translates into CASSVLLGNTEAFF.

This chain uses TRBV6-5 with TRBJ1-3; a weak D match, TRBD1 (6 bases). Trimming shortened V by 10 bases and J by 4 bases, and 17 bases separated the two germline ends. Per the germline V gene, CDR1 is MNHEY and CDR2 is SVGAGI. The CDR3 is 14 residues long. CDR3: CATTSGAQGNTIYF. DNA for the CDR3: TGTGCCACCACCTCAGGGGCACAGGGAAACACCATATATTTT.

The chain couples TRBV12-3 or TRBV12-4 to TRBJ2-7, with no clear D. The CDR3 sequence is 12 residues long. Trimming left V 10 bases short and J 1 base short, with 11 bases between. The CDR3 DNA reads TGTGCCACCCGGCGAGGTTCCTACGAGCAGTACTTC. Translating gives CATRRGSYEQYF.

The J gene is TRBJ2-3, the V gene TRBV5-1; tentatively, D is TRBD2 (6 bases). Germline V gives CDR1 SGHRS, CDR2 YFSETQ. CDR3 length: 15 amino acids. The V and J ends lost 5 bases and 5 bases respectively, with 18 bases between them. In DNA, the CDR3 is TGCGCCAGCAGACATGAAGGCGGGGCCGAAGATACGCAGTATTTT. This translates into CASRHEGGAEDTQYF. Full variable domain (outside the CDR3, taken from reference TRBV5-1 and TRBJ2-3): KAGVTQTPRYLIKTRGQQVTLSCSPISGHRSVSWYQQTPGQGLQFLFEYFSETQRNKGNFPGRFSGRQFSNSRSEMNVSTLELGDSALYLCASRHEGGAEDTQYFGPGTRLTVL.

The chain uses TRBV7-8 and TRBJ1-6; possible D gene TRBD1, 5 bases. From germline, CDR1 is SGHVS and CDR2 FQNEAQ. The CDR3 runs to 15 residues. V was clipped by 2 bases and J by 10 bases, with 15 bases between them. CDR3 in amino acids: CASSLSRREGSPLHF. CDR3 nucleotides: TGTGCCAGCAGCTTATCTCGCAGGGAGGGATCACCCCTCCACTTT.

V and J are TRBV6-6 and TRBJ1-2; D uncertain. CDR1 is MNHNY, CDR2 SVGAGI, per germline (reference sequence). V was trimmed by 6 bases and J by 0 bases, leaving 8 bases between them. This CDR3 is built from 13 residues. In nucleotides, the CDR3 is TGTGCCAGCAGGTACACGGCTAACTATGGCTACACCTTC. It encodes CASRYTANYGYTF.

This sequence joins TRBV6-6 and TRBJ2-2; D is possibly TRBD1 (5 bases). The germline V and J ends were trimmed by 7 bases and 2 bases, with 14 bases remaining between them. CDR3 size: 15 residues. Germline V gene data show CDR1 as MNHNY and CDR2 as SVGAGI (reference sequence). This CDR3 reads CASTQTRGNTGELFF. DNA for the CDR3: TGTGCCAGCACTCAAACAAGGGGTAACACCGGGGAGCTGTTTTTT.

The chain is built from TRBV7-6 and TRBJ2-7; D may be TRBD2 (6 bases). With 3 bases removed from V and 4 bases from J, the gap between germline ends came to 13 bases. The length of the CDR3 is 14 residues. Germline loops: CDR1 SGHVS, CDR2 FNYEAQ. CDR3 residues: CASSFSSGLYEQYF. CDR3 DNA sequence: TGTGCCAGCAGCTTCAGTAGCGGACTGTACGAGCAGTACTTC.

The chain employs TRBV2 and TRBJ2-2; TRBD2 might be the D (6 bases). The V gene's germline CDR1 is SNHLY and CDR2 FYNNEI. The length of the CDR3 is 15 residues. The V gene lost 8 bases and the J gene lost 1 base, with 14 bases spanning the gap. The CDR3, as DNA: TGTGCCAGCGATGATTACGGGGGGAACACCGGGGAGCTGTTTTTT. Amino acids: CASDDYGGNTGELFF.

V gene TRBV5-1 combines with J gene TRBJ2-7; TRBD1 matches at 7 bases. The trim removed 4 bases at V and 3 bases at J, leaving 4 bases unmatched. Germline V gene lookup returns CDR1 SGHRS and CDR2 YFSETQ. This CDR3 contains 13 residues. CDR3 in DNA: TGCGCCAGCAGCGCCGACAGGGACTACGAGCAGTACTTC. It translates to CASSADRDYEQYF.

The J gene is TRBJ2-3, the V gene TRBV4-1, with a possible D match to TRBD2 (6 bases). In germline, CDR1 is MGHRA, CDR2 YSYEKL. The length of the CDR3 is 20 residues. V was cut by 1 base and J by 2 bases, with 25 bases left in between. This chain's CDR3 is CASSQAGGSLAGDFTDTQYF. For the CDR3, the DNA is TGCGCCAGCAGCCAAGCTGGGGGGTCCTTAGCCGGAGATTTCACAGATACGCAGTATTTT.

V gene TRBV7-9 combines with J gene TRBJ2-1, with D unclear. CDR3 length equals 16 residues. CDR1 is SEHNR and CDR2 is FQNEAQ in the germline V gene (reference sequence). With 5 bases removed from V and 1 base from J, the gap between germline ends came to 15 bases. CDR3 protein: CASSLTMSRSYNEQFF. CDR3 DNA: TGTGCCAGCAGCCTGACAATGAGTCGATCCTACAATGAGCAGTTCTTC.

This rearrangement joins TRBV30 to TRBJ2-7; a possible D gene is TRBD1 (6 bases). This CDR3 contains 12 residues. V gave up 5 bases and J gave up 4 bases, with 12 bases separating them. Per the germline V gene, CDR1 is GTSNPN and CDR2 is SVGIG (reference sequence). CDR3 sequence: CAWDQGLYEQYF. CDR3 coding DNA: TGTGCCTGGGACCAGGGGCTGTACGAGCAGTACTTC.

Notes on this clone: The same CDR3 arises from other DNA sequences in this sample as well. In DNA, the CDR3 is TGTGCCAGCAGTCCGACAGGGCAAGAGACCCAGTACTTC. Translation gives CASSPTGQETQYF. The chain links TRBV12-3 or TRBV12-4 to TRBJ2-5; TRBD1 aligns across 7 bases. The CDR3 runs to 13 residues. The J segment lost 2 bases and the V segment lost 5 bases, leaving 2 bases of the junction unmatched.